The 7 T cell receptor beta chains below were found in one sample sequenced in a study of cytomegalovirus exposure and HLA in healthy donors. The PCR was carried out with 60 Vbeta primers and 13 Jbeta primers. Profiling relied on immunoSEQ multiplex PCR, and the TCRdb table lists in-frame clones only, not all of them. The sample table sets out tens of thousands of clones. Input material: PBMCs. The source is a man aged 50 to 60 in good health and CMV-seronegative.

The V gene is TRBV18, the J gene TRBJ1-1; TRBD1 matches at 12 bases. This CDR3 is built from 19 residues. Unmatched junction bases numbered 11, after V lost 2 bases and J lost 1 base. Germline values: CDR1 KGHSH, CDR2 LQKENI. The CDR3 sequence is CASSPGTGGHQTKNTEAFF. CDR3 bases: TGTGCCAGCTCACCAGGGACAGGGGGCCACCAAACGAAGAACACTGAAGCTTTCTTT.

The J gene is TRBJ1-1, the V gene TRBV30; D unresolved. Between the trimmed V and J ends, which lost 5 bases and 3 bases, there was a span of 7 bases. Germline lookup yields CDR1 GTSNPN and CDR2 SVGIG (reference sequence). The CDR3 runs 11 residues. In DNA form, the CDR3 reads TGTGCCTGGGACACCTACACTGAAGCTTTCTTT. Protein sequence: CAWDTYTEAFF.

The chain combines TRBV5-1 with TRBJ2-7; TRBD2 matches at 7 bases. The CDR3 has 17 residues. The germline V gene has CDR1 SGHRS and CDR2 YFSETQ. V lost 3 bases and J lost 4; bases outside the gene matches: 16. CDR3 residues: CASSSHSLRGDGYEQYF. The CDR3 nucleotides read TGCGCCAGCAGCTCCCACTCCCTTCGGGGGGACGGGTACGAGCAGTACTTC.

The V gene is TRBV28, the J gene TRBJ1-2; D may be TRBD1 (5 bases). The germline CDR1 and CDR2 sequences are MDHEN and SYDVKM. Trimming removed 7 bases from V and 2 bases from J, with 23 bases in between. This CDR3 is built from 17 residues. This CDR3 is CASTSGGIPGGNYGYTF. As DNA, the CDR3 is TGTGCCAGCACATCAGGCGGCATCCCCGGGGGGAACTATGGCTACACCTTC.

With regard to this clone: Germline and junction disagree at one end, which may indicate a read error. This chain links TRBV11-2 with TRBJ2-7; the match to TRBD1 covers 7 bases. The CDR3 length is 14 residues. Germline CDR1 is SGHAT and CDR2 is FQNNGV. This CDR3 reads CASSSDRVSYEQCF. CDR3 DNA: TGTGCCAGCAGTTCCGACAGGGTCTCCTACGAGCAGTGCTTC. Full variable domain (rest looked up from reference TRBV11-2 and TRBJ2-7): EAGVAQSPRYKIIEKRQSVAFWCNPISGHATLYWYQQILGQGPKLLIQFQNNGVVDDSQLPKDRFSAERLKGVDSTLKIQPAKLEDSAVYLCASSSDRVSYEQCFGPGTRLTVT.

This CDR3 is CASSEGDPSSYEQYF. In nucleotides, the CDR3 is TGTGCCAGCAGCGAGGGAGACCCGAGCTCCTACGAGCAGTACTTC. This chain joins TRBV9 and TRBJ2-5, with TRBD2 as a possible D gene (5 bases). TRBJ2-7 matches the DNA end more closely, so the J call is doubtful. The CDR3 contains 15 residues. Germline CDR1 reads SGDLS; CDR2 reads YYNGEE.

The chain combines TRBV19 with TRBJ1-2; D unresolved. The CDR3 contains 14 residues. Germline CDR1 is LNHDA and CDR2 is SQIVND (reference sequence). Trimming shortened V by 7 bases and J by 2 bases, and 14 bases separated the two germline ends. In DNA form, the CDR3 reads TGTGCCAGTACCCATGCCAGGCTAAACTATGGCTACACCTTC. Protein sequence: CASTHARLNYGYTF.